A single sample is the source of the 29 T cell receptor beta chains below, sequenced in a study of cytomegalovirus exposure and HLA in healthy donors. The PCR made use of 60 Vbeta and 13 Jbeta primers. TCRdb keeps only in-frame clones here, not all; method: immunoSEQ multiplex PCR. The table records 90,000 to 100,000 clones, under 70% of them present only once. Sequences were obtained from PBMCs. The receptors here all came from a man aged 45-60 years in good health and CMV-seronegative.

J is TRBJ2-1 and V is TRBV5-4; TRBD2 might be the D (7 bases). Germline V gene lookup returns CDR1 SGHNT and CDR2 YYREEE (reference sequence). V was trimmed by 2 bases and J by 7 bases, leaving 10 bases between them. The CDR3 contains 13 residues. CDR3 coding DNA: TGTGCCAGCAGCTTCGGGGGGCCTAATGAGCAGTTCTTC. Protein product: CASSFGGPNEQFF.

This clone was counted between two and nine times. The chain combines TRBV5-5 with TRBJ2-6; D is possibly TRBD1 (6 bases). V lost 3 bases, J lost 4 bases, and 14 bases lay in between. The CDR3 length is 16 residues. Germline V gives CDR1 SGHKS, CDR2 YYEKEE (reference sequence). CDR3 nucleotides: TGTGCCAGCAGCTGGACAGCCCAATGGGGGGCCAACGTCCTGACTTTC. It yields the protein CASSWTAQWGANVLTF.

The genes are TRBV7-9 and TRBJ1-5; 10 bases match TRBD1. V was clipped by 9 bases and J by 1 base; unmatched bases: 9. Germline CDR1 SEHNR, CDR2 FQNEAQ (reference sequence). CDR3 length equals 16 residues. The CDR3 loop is CASWGQGTLSNQPQHF. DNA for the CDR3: TGTGCCAGTTGGGGACAGGGGACGTTGAGCAATCAGCCCCAGCATTTT.

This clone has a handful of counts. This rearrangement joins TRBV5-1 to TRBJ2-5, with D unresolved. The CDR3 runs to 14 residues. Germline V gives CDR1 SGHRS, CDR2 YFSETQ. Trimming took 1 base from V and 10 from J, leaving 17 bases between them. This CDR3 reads CASSLSSAAEVQYF. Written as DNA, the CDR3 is TGCGCCAGCAGCTTGTCATCTGCCGCCGAGGTCCAGTACTTC.

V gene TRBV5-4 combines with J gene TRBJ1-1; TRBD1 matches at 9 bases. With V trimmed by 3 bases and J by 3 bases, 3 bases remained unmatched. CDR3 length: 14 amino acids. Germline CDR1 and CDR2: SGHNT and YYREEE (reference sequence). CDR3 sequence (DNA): TGTGCCAGCAGCTGGCGGGACAGGGACACTGAAGCTTTCTTT. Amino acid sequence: CASSWRDRDTEAFF.

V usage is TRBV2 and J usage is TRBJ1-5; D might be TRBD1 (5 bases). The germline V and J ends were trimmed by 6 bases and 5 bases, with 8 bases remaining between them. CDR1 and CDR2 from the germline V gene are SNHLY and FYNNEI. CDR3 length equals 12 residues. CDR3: CASRAGDQPQHF. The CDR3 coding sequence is TGTGCCAGCAGGGCGGGGGATCAGCCCCAGCATTTT.

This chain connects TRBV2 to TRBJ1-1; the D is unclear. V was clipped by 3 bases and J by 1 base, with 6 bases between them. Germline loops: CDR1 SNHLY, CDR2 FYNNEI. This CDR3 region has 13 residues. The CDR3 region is CASSDDWNTEAFF. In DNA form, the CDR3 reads TGTGCCAGCAGTGACGACTGGAACACTGAAGCTTTCTTT.

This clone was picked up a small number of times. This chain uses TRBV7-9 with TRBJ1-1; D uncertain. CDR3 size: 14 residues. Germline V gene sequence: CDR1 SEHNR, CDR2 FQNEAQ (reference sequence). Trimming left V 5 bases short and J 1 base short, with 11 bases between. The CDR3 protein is CASSLGEPNTEAFF. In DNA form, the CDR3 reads TGTGCCAGCAGCCTCGGGGAACCGAACACTGAAGCTTTCTTT.

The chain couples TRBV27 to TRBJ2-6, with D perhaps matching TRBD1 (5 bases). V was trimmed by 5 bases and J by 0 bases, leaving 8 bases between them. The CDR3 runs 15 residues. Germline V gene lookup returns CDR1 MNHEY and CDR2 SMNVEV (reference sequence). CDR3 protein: CASSAGISGANVLTF. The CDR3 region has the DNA TGTGCCAGCAGTGCAGGGATCTCTGGGGCCAACGTCCTGACTTTC.

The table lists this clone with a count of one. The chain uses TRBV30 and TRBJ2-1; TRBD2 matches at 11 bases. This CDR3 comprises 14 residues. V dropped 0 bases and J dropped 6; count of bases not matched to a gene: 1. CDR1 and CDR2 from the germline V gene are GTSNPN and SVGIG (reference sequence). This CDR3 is CAWSVTSGINEQFF. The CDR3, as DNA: TGTGCCTGGAGTGTGACTAGCGGGATCAATGAGCAGTTCTTC.

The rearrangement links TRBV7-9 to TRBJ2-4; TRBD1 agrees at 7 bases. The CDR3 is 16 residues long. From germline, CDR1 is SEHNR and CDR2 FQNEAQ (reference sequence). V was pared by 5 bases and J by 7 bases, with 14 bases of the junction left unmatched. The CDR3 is CASSPEGGKGVNIQYF. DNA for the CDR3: TGTGCCAGCAGCCCGGAAGGGGGCAAGGGAGTGAACATTCAGTACTTC.

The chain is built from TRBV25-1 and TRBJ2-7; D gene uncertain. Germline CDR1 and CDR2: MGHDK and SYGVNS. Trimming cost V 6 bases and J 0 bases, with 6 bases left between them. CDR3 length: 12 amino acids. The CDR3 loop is CASSQYSYEQYF. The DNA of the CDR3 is TGTGCCAGCAGCCAGTACTCCTACGAGCAGTACTTC.

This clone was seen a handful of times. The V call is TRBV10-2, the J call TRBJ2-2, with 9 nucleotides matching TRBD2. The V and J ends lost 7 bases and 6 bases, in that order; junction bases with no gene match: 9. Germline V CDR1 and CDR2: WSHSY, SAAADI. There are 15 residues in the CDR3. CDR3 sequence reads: CASNIRIAGAGELFF. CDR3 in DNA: TGCGCCAGCAATATAAGAATAGCGGGGGCCGGGGAGCTGTTTTTT.

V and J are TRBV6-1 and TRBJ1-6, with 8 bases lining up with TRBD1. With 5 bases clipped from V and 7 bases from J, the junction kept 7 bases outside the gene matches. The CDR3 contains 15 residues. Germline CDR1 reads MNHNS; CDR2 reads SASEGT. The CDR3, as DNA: TGTGCCAGCAGTACTCGACAGGGGAACAATTCACCCCTCCACTTT. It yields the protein CASSTRQGNNSPLHF.

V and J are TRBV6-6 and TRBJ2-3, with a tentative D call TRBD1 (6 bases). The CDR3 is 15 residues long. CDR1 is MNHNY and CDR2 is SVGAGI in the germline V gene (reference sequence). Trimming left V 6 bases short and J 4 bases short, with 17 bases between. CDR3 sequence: CASSLNRVRADTQYF. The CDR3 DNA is TGTGCCAGCAGCCTGAACAGGGTTCGGGCAGATACGCAGTATTTT.

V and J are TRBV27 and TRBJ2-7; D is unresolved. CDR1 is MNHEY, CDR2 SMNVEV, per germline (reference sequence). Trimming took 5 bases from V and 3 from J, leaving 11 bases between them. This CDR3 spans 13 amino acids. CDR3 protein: CASSPGAVYEQYF. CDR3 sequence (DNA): TGTGCCAGCAGTCCTGGTGCAGTCTACGAGCAGTACTTC.

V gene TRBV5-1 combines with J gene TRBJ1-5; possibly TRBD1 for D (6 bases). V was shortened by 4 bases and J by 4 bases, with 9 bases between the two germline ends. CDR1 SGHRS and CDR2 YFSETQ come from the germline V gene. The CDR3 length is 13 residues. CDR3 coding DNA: TGCGCCAGCAGCGATACAGGGAATCAGCCCCAGCATTTT. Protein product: CASSDTGNQPQHF.

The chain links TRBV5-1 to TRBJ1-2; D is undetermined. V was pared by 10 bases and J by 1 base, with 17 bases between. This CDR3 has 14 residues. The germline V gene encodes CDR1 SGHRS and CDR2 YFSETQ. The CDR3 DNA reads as TGCGCCCCCATAAGGGAGCTCCTTAACTATGGCTACACCTTC. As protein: CAPIRELLNYGYTF.

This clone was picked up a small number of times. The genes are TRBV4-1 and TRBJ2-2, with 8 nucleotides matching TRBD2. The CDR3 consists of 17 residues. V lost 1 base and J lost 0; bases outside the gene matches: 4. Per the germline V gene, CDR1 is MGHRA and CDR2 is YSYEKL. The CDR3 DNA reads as TGCGCCAGCAGCCAAGTATTAGCGGGAACGAACACCGGGGAGCTGTTTTTT. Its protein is CASSQVLAGTNTGELFF.

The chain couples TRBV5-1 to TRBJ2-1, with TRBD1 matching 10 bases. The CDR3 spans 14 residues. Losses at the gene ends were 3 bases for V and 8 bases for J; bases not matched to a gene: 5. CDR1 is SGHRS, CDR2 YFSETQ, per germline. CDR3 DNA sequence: TGCGCCAGCAGCTCCCTTGGACAGGGGGATGAGCAGTTCTTC. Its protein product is CASSSLGQGDEQFF.

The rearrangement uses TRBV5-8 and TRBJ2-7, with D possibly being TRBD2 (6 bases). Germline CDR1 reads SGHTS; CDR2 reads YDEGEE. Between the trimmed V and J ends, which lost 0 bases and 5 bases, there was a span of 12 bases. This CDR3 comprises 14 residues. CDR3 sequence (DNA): TGTGCCAGCAGCTTGGTGGCCGGGAGTCACGAGCAGTACTTC. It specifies CASSLVAGSHEQYF. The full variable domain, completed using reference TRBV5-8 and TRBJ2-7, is EAGVTQSPTHLIKTRGQQATLRCSPISGHTSVYWYQQALGLGLQFLLWYDEGEERNRGNFPPRFSGRQFPNYSSELNVNALELEDSALYLCASSLVAGSHEQYFGPGTRLTVT.

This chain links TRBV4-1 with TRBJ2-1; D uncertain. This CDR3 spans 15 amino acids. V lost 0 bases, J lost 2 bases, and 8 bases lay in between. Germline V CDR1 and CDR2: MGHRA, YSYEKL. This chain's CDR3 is CASSQDGLAYNEQFF. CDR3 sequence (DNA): TGCGCCAGCAGCCAAGATGGCCTAGCCTACAATGAGCAGTTCTTC.

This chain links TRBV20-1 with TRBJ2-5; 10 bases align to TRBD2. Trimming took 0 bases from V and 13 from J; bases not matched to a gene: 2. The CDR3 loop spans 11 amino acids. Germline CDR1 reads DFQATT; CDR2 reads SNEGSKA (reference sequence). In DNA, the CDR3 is TGCAGTGCTAGAGAAGGACTAGCGGCGTACTTC. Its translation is CSAREGLAAYF.

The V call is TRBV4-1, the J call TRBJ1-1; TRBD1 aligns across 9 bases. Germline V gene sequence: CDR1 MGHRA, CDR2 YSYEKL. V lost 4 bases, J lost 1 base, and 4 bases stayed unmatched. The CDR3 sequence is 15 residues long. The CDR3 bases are TGCGCCAGCAGCCTTAGGACAGGGGCGAACACTGAAGCTTTCTTT. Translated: CASSLRTGANTEAFF.

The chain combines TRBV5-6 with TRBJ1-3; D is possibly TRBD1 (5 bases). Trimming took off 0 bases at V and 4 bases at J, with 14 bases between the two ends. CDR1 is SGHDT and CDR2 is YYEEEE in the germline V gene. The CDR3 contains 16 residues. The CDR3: CASSLAFREAGNTIYF. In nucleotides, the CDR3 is TGTGCCAGCAGCTTGGCCTTCAGGGAGGCGGGAAACACCATATATTTT.

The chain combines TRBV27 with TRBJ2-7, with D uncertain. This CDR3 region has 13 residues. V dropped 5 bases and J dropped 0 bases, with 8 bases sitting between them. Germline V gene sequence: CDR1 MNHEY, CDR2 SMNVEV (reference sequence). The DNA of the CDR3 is TGTGCCAGCAGTCCCCCGAGCTCCTACGAGCAGTACTTC. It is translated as CASSPPSSYEQYF.

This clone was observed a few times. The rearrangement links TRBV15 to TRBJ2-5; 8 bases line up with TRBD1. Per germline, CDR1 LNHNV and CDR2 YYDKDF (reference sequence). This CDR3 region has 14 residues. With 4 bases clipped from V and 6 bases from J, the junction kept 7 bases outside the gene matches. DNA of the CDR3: TGTGCCACCAGCATTACGACAGGGGTGAAGACCCAGTACTTC. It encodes CATSITTGVKTQYF.

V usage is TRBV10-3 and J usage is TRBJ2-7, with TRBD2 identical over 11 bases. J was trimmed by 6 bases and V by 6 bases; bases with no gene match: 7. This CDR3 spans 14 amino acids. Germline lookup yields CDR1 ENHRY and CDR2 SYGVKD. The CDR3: CAIRPGLAASEQYF. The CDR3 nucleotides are TGTGCCATCAGACCGGGACTAGCGGCGAGCGAGCAGTACTTC.

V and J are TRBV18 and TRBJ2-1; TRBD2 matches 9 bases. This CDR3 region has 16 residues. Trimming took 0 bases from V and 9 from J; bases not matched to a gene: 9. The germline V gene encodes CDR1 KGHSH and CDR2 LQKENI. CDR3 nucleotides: TGTGCCAGCTCACCACCGAGCGTTAGCGGGAGCTTTGAGCAGTTCTTC. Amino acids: CASSPPSVSGSFEQFF.